The 14 T cell receptor beta chains below were found in one sample sequenced in a study of T cell responses to AZD1222 COVID-19 vaccine. Method: immunoSEQ multiplex PCR; TCRdb's copy keeps in-frame clones and lacks some. Of tens of thousands of clones in the sample, under 95% were seen once. The sequenced sample was peripheral blood, obtained on day 0 of AZD1222 vaccination. These receptors were obtained from an adult in good health.

This clone has only one observation. The rearrangement links TRBV5-8 to TRBJ1-4; no clear D gene. CDR1 is SGHTS and CDR2 is YDEGEE in the germline V gene. V lost 6 bases and J lost 6, with 12 bases in between. The CDR3 loop spans 13 amino acids. CDR3 nucleotides: TGTGCCAGCACTGTCAGGAGGGATGAAAAACTGTTTTTT. As protein: CASTVRRDEKLFF.

V is TRBV5-6 and J is TRBJ1-2; a weak D match, TRBD1 (6 bases). The V end lost 4 bases, the J end lost 8 bases, and 12 bases lay between the germline ends. CDR3 length equals 12 residues. Germline CDR1 and CDR2: SGHDT and YYEEEE. The DNA of the CDR3 is TGTGCCAGCAGCCCGGGGGCCGGGGGCTACACCTTC. It specifies CASSPGAGGYTF.

This chain joins TRBV20-1 and TRBJ2-7; maybe TRBD1 (5 bases). The germline V gene encodes CDR1 DFQATT and CDR2 SNEGSKA (reference sequence). V was cut by 3 bases and J by 4 bases, with 7 bases left in between. The CDR3 has 11 amino acids. CDR3 nucleotide sequence: TGCAGTGCTAGCCGACAGTACGAGCAGTACTTC. It translates to CSASRQYEQYF.

The chain combines TRBV9 with TRBJ2-1, with TRBD2 identical over 10 bases. The CDR3 has 15 residues. Germline V gene sequence: CDR1 SGDLS, CDR2 YYNGEE. With 4 bases clipped from V and 4 bases from J, the junction kept 5 bases outside the gene matches. CDR3 bases: TGTGCCAGCAGCTCTAGCGGGGGCGCTTACAATGAGCAGTTCTTC. Translated: CASSSSGGAYNEQFF.

The chain joins TRBV7-2 to TRBJ2-7; D is unclear. There are 13 residues in the CDR3. The germline V and J ends were trimmed by 2 bases and 6 bases, with 11 bases remaining between them. Looked up from germline, CDR1 is SGHTA and CDR2 is FQGNSA. In DNA form, the CDR3 reads TGTGCCAGCAGCTTATTGCGAGGTAGCGAGCAGTACTTC. The encoded protein is CASSLLRGSEQYF. The full variable domain, rest sourced from reference TRBV7-2 and TRBJ2-7, is GAGVSQSPSNKVTEKGKDVELRCDPISGHTALYWYRQSLGQGLEFLIYFQGNSAPDKSGLPSDRFSAERTGGSVSTLTIQRTQQEDSAVYLCASSLLRGSEQYFGPGTRLTVT.

This clone was detected only once. The CDR3 DNA is TGTGCTAGTGGTTTGGGAGTTTCAGCTAACTATGGCTACACCTTC. It is translated as CASGLGVSANYGYTF. This chain joins TRBV12-5 and TRBJ1-2; no definite D call. V was trimmed by 1 base and J by 0 bases, leaving 9 bases between them. The germline CDR1 and CDR2 sequences are LGHNT and FRNRAP. The CDR3 loop spans 15 amino acids.

This sequence joins TRBV12-5 and TRBJ2-4, with 7 bases identical to TRBD1. CDR3 size: 12 residues. V was clipped by 5 bases and J by 9 bases; unmatched bases: 4. Germline CDR1 LGHNT, CDR2 FRNRAP. CDR3 DNA sequence: TGTGCTAGTGGTGATTACAGGGGCATTCAGTACTTC. As protein: CASGDYRGIQYF.

J is TRBJ1-2 and V is TRBV10-3, with TRBD1 identical over 8 bases. The CDR3 has 13 residues. CDR1 is ENHRY and CDR2 is SYGVKD in the germline V gene. Germline trimming cut 4 bases from V and 3 bases from J; bases unmatched to any gene: 1. CDR3 in DNA: TGTGCCATCAGTGTGGACAGGGACTATGGCTACACCTTC. This codes for CAISVDRDYGYTF.

The gene calls are TRBV11-1 and TRBJ2-1; tentatively, D is TRBD1 or TRBD2 (5 bases each). This CDR3 has 15 residues. V dropped 1 base and J dropped 4 bases, with 11 bases sitting between them. Germline V CDR1 and CDR2: SGHAT, FQDESV (reference sequence). The CDR3 reads CASSLERGRYNEQFF. The CDR3 nucleotides read TGTGCCAGCAGCTTAGAGAGGGGAAGGTACAATGAGCAGTTCTTC.

This clone was counted a single time. The chain uses TRBV19 and TRBJ1-5; D unresolved. The V end lost 3 bases, the J end lost 2 bases, and 11 bases lay between the germline ends. Germline-derived CDR1 and CDR2 are LNHDA and SQIVND (reference sequence). This CDR3 contains 15 residues. In DNA form, the CDR3 reads TGTGCCAGTAGTATGCCAGTCGGTCGCAATCAGCCCCAGCATTTT. It specifies CASSMPVGRNQPQHF.

The chain employs TRBV29-1 and TRBJ1-1, with D uncertain. Trimming pared 4 bases from V and 5 bases from J, leaving 14 bases between. In germline, CDR1 is SQVTM, CDR2 ANQGSEA. This CDR3 has 13 amino acids. As DNA, the CDR3 is TGCAGCGTTGTTCGGTGGTCTCGGACTGAAGCTTTCTTT. Translated: CSVVRWSRTEAFF.

V is TRBV2 and J is TRBJ1-2, with 8 nucleotides matching TRBD1. There are 11 residues in the CDR3. Germline V CDR1 and CDR2: SNHLY, FYNNEI. V gave up 6 bases and J gave up 7 bases; unmatched junction bases: 1. CDR3 sequence (DNA): TGTGCCAGCAGGGACAGGGTTGGCTACACCTTC. As protein: CASRDRVGYTF.

The rearrangement joins TRBV10-3 to TRBJ1-2; TRBD1 matches at 10 bases. The CDR3 runs 14 residues. The J segment lost 3 bases and the V segment lost 5 bases, leaving 3 bases of the junction unmatched. Germline V gene sequence: CDR1 ENHRY, CDR2 SYGVKD. The CDR3: CAISWDRGDYGYTF. CDR3 nucleotides: TGTGCCATCAGTTGGGACAGGGGAGACTATGGCTACACCTTC.

CDR3 bases: TGTGCCAGCAGCCCAGGGACTATGGGCGGGGAGACCCAGTACTTC. Translating gives CASSPGTMGGETQYF. The gene calls are TRBV3-1 (or the pseudogene TRBV3-2) and TRBJ2-5; 7 bases line up with TRBD2. The CDR3 contains 15 residues. CDR1 is LGHDT and CDR2 is YNNKEL in the germline V gene (reference sequence). J was trimmed by 5 bases and V by 4 bases; bases with no gene match: 10.